The TCR beta chain described here comes from a study of blood T cell repertoires in COVID-19. Study overall: Samples representing acute and convalescent COVID-19 were sourced from the United States, Italy and Spain. Sample material is recorded as cDNA or gDNA derived from T cells, B-cell-depleted T cells, or PBMCs.

The length of the CDR3 is 17 residues. After removal of 7 bases from V and 2 bases from J, the junction contained 9 bases not matched to a gene. Germline V gives CDR1 SGHTA, CDR2 FQGTGA. In the authors' workflow: Reference gene primer amplification gave estimated nucleated cell counts. Here immunoSEQ multiplex PCR was the method, and the copy in TCRdb shows in-frame clones only, minus some. V, J and clone size reflect that table, while D and trimming were determined from the DNA. The sample contains under 200,000 clones, about 80% of which appear only once. Source material: peripheral blood. This receptor was obtained from a man aged 25 to 40 with active or convalescent COVID-19. The chain couples TRBV7-3 to TRBJ2-7, with 15 bases matching TRBD2. The DNA for the CDR3 is TGTGCCAGCAACCGTCCGGGACTAGCGGGGGGAACCTACGAGCAGTACGTC. Protein sequence: CASNRPGLAGGTYEQYV.